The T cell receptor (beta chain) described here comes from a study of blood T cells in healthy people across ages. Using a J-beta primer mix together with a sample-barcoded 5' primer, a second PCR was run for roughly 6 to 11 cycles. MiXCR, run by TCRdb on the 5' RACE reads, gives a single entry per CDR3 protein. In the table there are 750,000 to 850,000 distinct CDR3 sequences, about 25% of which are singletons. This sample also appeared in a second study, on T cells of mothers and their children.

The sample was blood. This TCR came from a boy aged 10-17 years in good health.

CDR3 amino acids: CASSEPRDYEQYF. The CDR3 DNA sequence: TGTGCCAGCAGTGAACCCAGGGACTACGAGCAGTACTTC. This chain uses TRBV2 with TRBJ2-5; possibly TRBD1 for D (5 bases). TRBJ2-7 explains the end of the DNA better; the J call may be wrong. The CDR3 loop spans 13 amino acids. Germline-derived CDR1 and CDR2 are SNHLY and FYNNEI.